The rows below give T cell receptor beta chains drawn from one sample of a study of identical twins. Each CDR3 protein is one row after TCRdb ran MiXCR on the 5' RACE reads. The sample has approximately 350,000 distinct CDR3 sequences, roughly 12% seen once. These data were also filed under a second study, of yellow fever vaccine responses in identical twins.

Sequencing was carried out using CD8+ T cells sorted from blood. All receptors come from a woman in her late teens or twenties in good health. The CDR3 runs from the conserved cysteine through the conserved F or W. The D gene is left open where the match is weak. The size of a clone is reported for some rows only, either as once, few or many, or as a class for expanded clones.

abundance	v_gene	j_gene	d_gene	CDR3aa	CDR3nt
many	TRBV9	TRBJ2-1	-	CASSRANPNNEQFF	TGTGCCAGCAGCCGGGCGAATCCCAACAATGAGCAGTTCTTC
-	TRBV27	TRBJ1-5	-	CASSFLGDHQPQHF	TGTGCCAGCAGTTTCTTAGGGGACCATCAGCCCCAGCATTTT
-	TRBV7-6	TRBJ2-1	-	CASSSLDTGEQFF	TGTGCCAGCAGCTCACTAGACACGGGTGAGCAGTTCTTC
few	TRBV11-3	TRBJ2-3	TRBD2	CASSLGDYDTQYF	TGTGCCAGCAGCTTAGGGGACTACGATACGCAGTATTTT
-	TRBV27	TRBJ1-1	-	CASRPLASTEAFF	TGTGCCAGCAGACCCCTTGCCAGCACTGAAGCCTTCTTT
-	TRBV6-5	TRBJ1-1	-	CASSYGGAEAFF	TGTGCCAGCAGTTACGGTGGAGCTGAAGCTTTCTTT
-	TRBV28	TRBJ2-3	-	CASSLGVHSTDTQYF	TGTGCCAGCAGTTTAGGTGTTCACAGCACAGATACGCAGTATTTT
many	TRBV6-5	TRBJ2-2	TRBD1	CASSSGTGDTGELFF	TGCGCCAGCAGCTCAGGGACAGGGGACACCGGGGAGCTGTTTTTT
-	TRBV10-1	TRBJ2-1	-	CASSAGLYNEQFF	TGCGCCAGCAGTGCGGGACTCTACAATGAGCAGTTCTTC
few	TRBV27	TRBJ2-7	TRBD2	CASRTSSYEQYF	TGTGCCAGCCGGACTAGCTCCTACGAGCAGTACTTC